The present TCR beta chain was sequenced within a study of CD8 T cells in ankylosing spondylitis. TCRdb reprocessed the 5' RACE reads via MiXCR and lists one record per CDR3 protein. This sample yields some 120,000 distinct CDR3 sequences, of which roughly 15% are seen a single time; 2.5% to 3% belongs to the top ten. Trimming cost V 0 bases and J 9 bases; bases outside gene matches: 7. Per the germline V gene, CDR1 is SGHRS and CDR2 is YFSETQ. The length of the CDR3 is 15 residues. The chain uses TRBV5-1 and TRBJ2-1; TRBD2 agrees at 9 bases. Sequenced sample: blood, either unsorted or a sorted T cell fraction (not recorded which). The TCR originated in a female donor with ankylosing spondylitis or in good health (not recorded which). CDR3 residues: CASSLEASGVGEQFF. The CDR3 DNA follows: TGCGCCAGCAGCTTGGAGGCTAGCGGGGTTGGTGAGCAGTTCTTC.